This TCR beta chain comes out of a study of T cell responses to AZD1222 COVID-19 vaccine. Germline V gene data show CDR1 as KGHDR and CDR2 as SFDVKD. The V and J ends lost 5 bases and 3 bases respectively, with 16 bases between them. The CDR3 consists of 15 residues. Generated by immunoSEQ multiplex PCR, the TCRdb table keeps only in-frame clones and is missing some. The sample has under 150,000 clones; about 92% are singletons. The chain has TRBV24-1 and TRBJ2-7, with D unclear. The sample here was peripheral blood, taken on day 0 of AZD1222 vaccination. This TCR was recovered from an adult in good health. The chain's CDR3 is CATSAPRTENYEQYF. Written as DNA, the CDR3 is TGTGCCACCAGTGCCCCGCGGACGGAGAACTACGAGCAGTACTTC.